This T cell receptor (beta chain) was profiled in a study of shared clonotypes between healthy human individuals (TCRdb year 2020). In the study overall: A few men and a couple of women, aged 18 to 49 years, made up the cohort. For each donor, CD4 naive and CD4 memory were each given three plates, CD8 naive was given two plates, and CD8 memory was given one plate. The study deeply sequenced blood TCR repertoires of five healthy adults to estimate repertoire size and the extent of clonotype sharing between individuals. Libraries were prepared and TCR repertoires were sequenced by different laboratories using diverse techniques, in order to increase sequencing depth and limit assay-specific biases. Per donor, leukapheresis produced somewhere between about 0.94 and 10 billion PBMCs.

The paper as a whole reports these results and caveats: Because the study included only a small number of donors, the genetic and exposure-history diversity represented was limited. Only blood was sampled, and tissue TCR repertoires likely differ from those in blood. Compared with non-shared clonotypes, clonotypes shared by all four sorted-subset donors had higher generation probabilities. Even with the large sequencing depth, rarefaction of the sorted-subset datasets indicated that sequencing was incomplete. Pairwise subsampling led to the expectation that sequencing depth would affect the degree of clonotype sharing among donors. Naive subsets generally had larger estimated clonotype richness than memory subsets. When several donors were compared, the shared fraction of clonotypes was around 5.1% for naive CD4, 3.5% for naive CD8, 2.3% for memory CD4, and 0.4% for memory CD8.

Healthy HIV-negative adults with no recently reported acute infections or vaccinations were included as donors. Only Caucasian adults living in Nashville, Tennessee, USA were represented among the donors. CD4+ T cells were enriched by magnetic negative selection, after which naive cells were positively selected on CD45RA and the negative fraction was taken as the memory subset. Blood was collected by leukapheresis, and PBMCs were isolated by Ficoll-Histopaque density gradient centrifugation and then cryopreserved in liquid nitrogen vapor phase. Purity and quantity of every magnetically sorted T cell population were checked by analytical flow cytometry. Genomic DNA was isolated from every sorted fraction and measured by UV absorbance on a Nanodrop 2000c. As concerns this clone: Its antigen target is currently unknown. It has no much larger one-base neighbor in the sample; base qualities were not kept.

V sheds 6 bases and J sheds 9 bases, leaving 18 bases between their ends. Measured from the cysteine to the phenylalanine, the CDR3 is 14 residues long. Here the CDR3 DNA is all that survives: 42 bases in frame from base 1. CDR1 and CDR2 (LNHDA, SQIVND) derive from the germline V gene (reference sequence). TCR CDR3 regions were amplified from genomic DNA by multiplex PCR using the deep immunoSEQ assay. Extracted genomic DNA from each cell subset was spread evenly across all wells of several immunoSEQ 96-well plates, with each plate serving as a replicate. For sorted subsets, 200 to 250 ng of genomic DNA, equivalent to some 30,000 T cell genomes, went into each replicate PCR. The purified libraries were quantified using a Qubit 3.0 fluorometer, sized with a Bioanalyzer 2100, and then quantified again using the KAPA Library Quantification kit. Every immunoSEQ 96-well plate was sequenced on a dedicated single-read 150-cycle Illumina NextSeq 550 flow cell. Per the source publication's procedure: Because the immunoSEQ output included only junctional sequences and no quality scores, the filtering could not be the same as the filtering used for full-length reads. To assign V/J genes and CDR3, sequences were annotated against IMGT germline references using PyIR, a Python wrapper for IgBLAST v1.9. Reads were removed for weak V/J assignments (E-value above 1e-6), missing CDR3, stop codons, out-of-frame junctions, or ambiguous translated residues. V3J clonotypes were defined by identical inferred V gene, J gene, and CDR3 amino acid sequence. To compute the percentage overlap between repertoires, the number of shared unique clonotypes was divided by the size of the smaller repertoire. RTK rarefaction, the Chao1 estimator, and Recon v2.1 estimates of unobserved clonotypes were used to assess repertoire richness. OLGA was used to compute generation probabilities for all TCRbeta clonotypes that the gDNA method yielded from four donors. TCRdb provides this immuneACCESS table in a form limited to in-frame rearrangements. Some clones are lacking; in checked studies, under half of them reflect an unresolved V gene, and why the rest are absent is not known. V, J and clone size are those of that table, while D and trimming were read from the DNA. The sample yields hundreds of thousands of clones; about 95% were counted once. In total, the top ten clones hold about 0.057% of the sample.

The V gene is TRBV19 and the J gene is TRBJ1-5; TRBD1 is a possible D gene, resting on 6 matching bases. This TCR came from a woman aged 25 to 39 in good health. The material sequenced was naive CD4+ T cells sorted from blood. The cell subset or site label here, explained by the study, means: CD45RA+ positively selected. The sequenced DNA: TGTGCCAGTAGGATTCAGGGGCCCTTCGGGCCCCAGCATTTT. It translates as CASRIQGPFGPQHF.